The sequence of this T cell receptor beta chain was determined in a study of blood T cell repertoires in COVID-19. Study details: Samples of COVID-19 (acute and convalescent) were obtained from the United States, Italy and Spain. The analysed material was cDNA or gDNA that came from T cells, B-cell-depleted T cells, or PBMCs.

Authors' processing steps: Scientists estimated how many nucleated cells there were by amplifying reference gene primers. Using immunoSEQ multiplex PCR, the repertoire was profiled, and TCRdb retains in-frame clones only, with some absent. V, J and clone size are taken as reported in that table, and D and trimming were inferred from the DNA itself. Of just under 300,000 clones listed, around 86% were seen once; the top ten hold 1.3%. Germline V gene lookup returns CDR1 LNHDA and CDR2 SQIVND (reference sequence). The CDR3 is 17 amino acids. The V and J ends lost 0 bases and 1 base respectively, with 13 bases between them. This clone appeared a few times.

This chain connects TRBV19 to TRBJ1-5, with D possibly TRBD1 on 6 matching bases. This TCR came from a man aged 65-85 years with acute or convalescent COVID-19. Specimen: peripheral blood. CDR3 in amino acids: CASSIEAGAASNQPQHF. CDR3 in DNA: TGTGCCAGTAGTATAGAAGCAGGGGCAGCCAGCAATCAGCCCCAGCATTTT.